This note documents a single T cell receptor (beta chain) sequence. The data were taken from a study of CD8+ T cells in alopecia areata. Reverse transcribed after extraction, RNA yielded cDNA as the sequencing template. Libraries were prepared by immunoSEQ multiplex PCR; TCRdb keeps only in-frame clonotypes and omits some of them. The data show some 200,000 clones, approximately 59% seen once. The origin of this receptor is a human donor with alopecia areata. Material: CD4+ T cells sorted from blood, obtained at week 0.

The CDR3 protein is CASSASGLYGYTF. The CDR3 coding sequence is TGTGCCAGCAGTGCATCCGGGCTTTATGGCTACACCTTC. This chain connects TRBV6-1 to TRBJ1-2; no definite D call. V dropped 4 bases and J dropped 5 bases, with 11 bases sitting between them. The germline gives CDR1 MNHNS, CDR2 SASEGT. CDR3 length: 13 amino acids.